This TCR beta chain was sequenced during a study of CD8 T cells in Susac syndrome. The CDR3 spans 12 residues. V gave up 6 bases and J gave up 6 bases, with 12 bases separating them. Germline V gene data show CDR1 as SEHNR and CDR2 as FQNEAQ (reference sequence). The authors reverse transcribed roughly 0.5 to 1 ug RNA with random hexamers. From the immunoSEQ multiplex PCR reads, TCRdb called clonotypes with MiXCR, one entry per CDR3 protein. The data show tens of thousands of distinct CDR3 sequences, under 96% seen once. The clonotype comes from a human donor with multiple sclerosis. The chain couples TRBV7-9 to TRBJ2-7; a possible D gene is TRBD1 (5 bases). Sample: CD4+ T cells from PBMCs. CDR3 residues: CASSPGHSEQYF. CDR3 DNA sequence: TGTGCCAGCAGTCCTGGACACTCCGAGCAGTACTTC.